Presented here are 27 T cell receptor beta chains from one specimen sequenced in a study of PD-1 blockade in classical Hodgkin lymphoma. The protocol was immunoSEQ multiplex PCR, while the TCRdb copy is restricted to in-frame clones and leaves out a portion. Among some 30,000 clones listed, approximately 70% were seen once. Relapse was seen in all patients after autologous stem cell transplantation, and brentuximab vedotin exposure was variable. Sequencing was performed on peripheral blood mononuclear cells (PBMCs), taken before the second cycle of nivolumab. The receptors derive from a human donor with classical Hodgkin lymphoma.

The rearrangement uses TRBV19 and TRBJ1-2, with TRBD1 matching over 9 bases. With 10 bases clipped from V and 6 bases from J, the junction kept 18 bases outside the gene matches. CDR3 size: 16 residues. Germline CDR1 is LNHDA and CDR2 is SQIVND (reference sequence). This CDR3 reads CATQKGRDRVSDGYTF. The CDR3 DNA reads TGTGCCACTCAGAAAGGCCGGGACAGGGTGTCGGATGGCTACACCTTC.

The chain employs TRBV4-3 and TRBJ2-2; 7 bases are a match to TRBD1. The CDR3 has 16 residues. The germline V gene encodes CDR1 LGHNA and CDR2 YSLEER. Trimming removed 1 base from V and 8 bases from J; junction bases left unmatched: 10. The CDR3 DNA reads TGCGCCAGCAGCCAAGTTGGGACAGATAAAGCGGGGGAGCTGTTTTTT. Translating gives CASSQVGTDKAGELFF.

This chain connects TRBV5-1 to TRBJ2-1; unclear D gene. Germline-derived CDR1 and CDR2 are SGHRS and YFSETQ. V was shortened by 1 base and J by 12 bases, with 14 bases between the two germline ends. This CDR3 is built from 13 residues. The DNA of the CDR3 is TGCGCCAGCAGCTTGTTGGCCCCTGAGGTGCAGTTCTTC. This encodes CASSLLAPEVQFF.

This clone was picked up a small number of times. The chain carries TRBV6-1 and TRBJ2-1; 8 positions agree with TRBD2. CDR3 length equals 14 residues. Germline loops: CDR1 MNHNS, CDR2 SASEGT. Losses at the gene ends were 9 bases for V and 5 bases for J; bases not matched to a gene: 9. The CDR3 DNA is TGTGCCAGTAGTCATAGCGGGGCAAACAATGAGCAGTTCTTC. Translation: CASSHSGANNEQFF.

This clone showed up just a few times. The chain recombines TRBV7-6 with TRBJ2-5; D possibly corresponds to TRBD2 (6 bases). This CDR3 contains 15 residues. The germline gives CDR1 SGHVS, CDR2 FNYEAQ. Trimming shortened V by 2 bases and J by 5 bases, and 15 bases separated the two germline ends. CDR3 in DNA: TGTGCCAGCAGCTTAATAGGGAGGCGCGGGGAGACCCAGTACTTC. It is translated as CASSLIGRRGETQYF.

This rearrangement joins TRBV28 to TRBJ1-3, with D unresolved. CDR1 is MDHEN, CDR2 SYDVKM, per germline. The CDR3 totals 12 residues. The germline V and J ends were trimmed by 2 bases and 6 bases, with 5 bases remaining between them. The chain's CDR3 is CASSLPQNTIYF. DNA of the CDR3: TGTGCCAGCAGTTTACCCCAAAACACCATATATTTT.

This chain links TRBV28 with TRBJ2-2; D call uncertain. This CDR3 comprises 13 residues. V was shortened by 5 bases and J by 5 bases, with 9 bases between the two germline ends. Germline V gene lookup returns CDR1 MDHEN and CDR2 SYDVKM. The CDR3 DNA sequence: TGTGCCAGCAGTCGGCCACCTACCGGGGAGCTGTTTTTT. It specifies CASSRPPTGELFF. Combining the CDR3 with reference TRBV28 and TRBJ2-2 gives the whole variable domain DVKVTQSSRYLVKRTGEKVFLECVQDMDHENMFWYRQDPGLGLRLIYFSYDVKMKEKGDIPEGYSVSREKKERFSLILESASTNQTSMYLCASSRPPTGELFFGEGSRLTVL.

The genes are TRBV5-5 and TRBJ1-2; 8 bases agree with TRBD1. There are 17 residues in the CDR3. V was clipped by 4 bases and J by 4 bases; unmatched bases: 15. Germline V gene data show CDR1 as SGHKS and CDR2 as YYEKEE (reference sequence). In DNA form, the CDR3 reads TGTGCCAGCAGCCCCGACAGGGGCCGCTTAGGGTCCTATGGCTACACCTTC. Encoded protein: CASSPDRGRLGSYGYTF.

The chain joins TRBV19 to TRBJ2-2; D remains ambiguous. Germline V gives CDR1 LNHDA, CDR2 SQIVND (reference sequence). The CDR3 sequence is 14 residues long. V was trimmed by 5 bases and J by 8 bases, leaving 15 bases between them. CDR3: CASSPAAREGELFF. CDR3 nucleotide sequence: TGTGCCAGTAGTCCGGCAGCAAGGGAAGGGGAGCTGTTTTTT. The full variable domain, its missing parts supplied by reference TRBV19 and TRBJ2-2, is DGGITQSPKYLFRKEGQNVTLSCEQNLNHDAMYWYRQDPGQGLRLIYYSQIVNDFQKGDIAEGYSVSREKKESFPLTVTSAQKNPTAFYLCASSPAAREGELFFGEGSRLTVL.

This clone appeared once. The rearrangement links TRBV7-2 to TRBJ1-3, with D unclear. This CDR3 spans 14 amino acids. Germline lookup yields CDR1 SGHTA and CDR2 FQGNSA. Trimming removed 5 bases from V and 7 bases from J, with 15 bases in between. CDR3 sequence: CASSPGRSSNTIYF. For the CDR3, the DNA is TGTGCCAGCAGCCCCGGACGGTCGAGTAACACCATATATTTT.

The genes are TRBV4-2 and TRBJ1-5; D call uncertain. The CDR3 sequence is 16 residues long. Trimming took off 0 bases at V and 0 bases at J, with 9 bases between the two ends. Germline V gene lookup returns CDR1 LGHNA and CDR2 YNFKEQ. CDR3 amino acids: CASSQDLQYSNQPQHF. In nucleotides, the CDR3 is TGTGCCAGCAGCCAAGATCTCCAGTATAGCAATCAGCCCCAGCATTTT.

This clone occurred once. V is TRBV19 and J is TRBJ1-1; maybe TRBD1 (6 bases). V dropped 5 bases and J dropped 1 base, with 14 bases sitting between them. Germline CDR1 and CDR2: LNHDA and SQIVND (reference sequence). The CDR3 runs to 15 residues. CDR3 residues: CASSPSGARNTEAFF. The CDR3 region has the DNA TGTGCCAGTAGTCCTTCGGGGGCGAGGAACACTGAAGCTTTCTTT.

The V and J genes are TRBV11-3 and TRBJ1-1; weak D call: TRBD1 (5 bases). There are 13 residues in the CDR3. V was pared by 6 bases and J by 4 bases, with 12 bases between. The germline gives CDR1 SGHNT, CDR2 YENEEA. CDR3 in amino acids: CASSRTGGTEAFF. Written as DNA, the CDR3 is TGTGCCAGCAGTCGTACCGGGGGCACTGAAGCTTTCTTT.

The rearrangement links TRBV19 to TRBJ2-7, with D perhaps assigned TRBD1 or TRBD2 (5 bases each). The CDR3 runs to 15 residues. V shed 4 bases and J shed 4 bases, with 17 bases lying between them. CDR1 and CDR2 (germline): LNHDA, SQIVND (reference sequence). This chain's CDR3 is CASSRSLIGTYEQYF. The CDR3 nucleotides are TGTGCCAGTAGTAGGTCCCTGATCGGGACGTACGAGCAGTACTTC.

The chain employs TRBV10-2 and TRBJ1-6; D not certain. The ends were cut back, 2 bases at V and 7 bases at J, with 12 bases in the middle. The germline V gene has CDR1 WSHSY and CDR2 SAAADI. This CDR3 is 15 amino acids long. The CDR3 region has the DNA TGCGCCAGCAGTGAGCATCGATCCGGGAATTCACCCCTCCACTTT. It is translated as CASSEHRSGNSPLHF.

This clone was observed once. This chain uses TRBV5-1 with TRBJ2-2; 8 nucleotides line up with TRBD1. The CDR3 spans 15 residues. With 1 base clipped from V and 4 bases from J, the junction kept 3 bases outside the gene matches. Germline values: CDR1 SGHRS, CDR2 YFSETQ. The CDR3 loop reads CASSLYGQGTGELFF. DNA for the CDR3: TGCGCCAGCAGCTTGTACGGACAGGGCACCGGGGAGCTGTTTTTT.

V usage is TRBV28 and J usage is TRBJ2-2; D uncertain. There are 14 residues in the CDR3. The V end was cut by 3 bases, the J end by 4 bases, with 9 bases between. Germline V gene lookup returns CDR1 MDHEN and CDR2 SYDVKM. CDR3 DNA sequence: TGTGCCAGCAGTTTCCTTGCGGCCACCGGGGAGCTGTTTTTT. It specifies CASSFLAATGELFF.

This clone was counted a few times. This chain links TRBV6-5 with TRBJ1-6, with unresolved D. The length of the CDR3 is 16 residues. Between the trimmed V and J ends, which lost 4 bases and 4 bases, there was a span of 14 bases. The germline CDR1 and CDR2 sequences are MNHEY and SVGAGI. In DNA, the CDR3 is TGTGCCAGCAGTTCCCTCGGCACCCTATATAATTCACCCCTCCACTTT. Its translation: CASSSLGTLYNSPLHF.

The chain combines TRBV15 with TRBJ2-2; TRBD1 might be the D (6 bases). Germline values: CDR1 LNHNV, CDR2 YYDKDF (reference sequence). The ends were cut back, 6 bases at V and 5 bases at J, with 13 bases in the middle. This CDR3 is built from 14 residues. The CDR3 DNA reads TGTGCCACCAGAAGGGGGATAGGGACCGGGGAGCTGTTTTTT. Residues: CATRRGIGTGELFF. The whole variable domain, filled in from reference TRBV15 and TRBJ2-2, reads DAMVIQNPRYQVTQFGKPVTLSCSQTLNHNVMYWYQQKSSQAPKLLFHYYDKDFNNEADTPDNFQSRRPNTSFCFLDIRSPGLGDTAMYLCATRRGIGTGELFFGEGSRLTVL.

The chain uses TRBV18 and TRBJ1-1, with 8 bases matching TRBD1. Germline V gene lookup returns CDR1 KGHSH and CDR2 LQKENI. The ends lost 3 bases at V and 2 bases at J; junction bases unmatched: 8. CDR3 length: 16 amino acids. CDR3 nucleotides: TGTGCCAGCTCACCTTGGACAGGGAGGGGTAACACTGAAGCTTTCTTT. Amino acids: CASSPWTGRGNTEAFF. Supplemented by reference TRBV18 and TRBJ1-1, the full variable domain reads NAGVMQNPRHLVRRRGQEARLRCSPMKGHSHVYWYRQLPEEGLKFMVYLQKENIIDESGMPKERFSAEFPKEGPSILRIQQVVRGDSAAYFCASSPWTGRGNTEAFFGQGTRLTVV.

This chain connects TRBV18 to TRBJ2-7; 7 bases map to TRBD2. The V and J ends lost 4 bases and 6 bases, in that order; junction bases with no gene match: 21. Germline V CDR1 and CDR2: KGHSH, LQKENI. The CDR3 runs 18 residues. The CDR3 coding sequence is TGTGCCAGCTCACTCAACCGAGGGGAGGGAAGGACTTACGGCGAGCAGTACTTC. This encodes CASSLNRGEGRTYGEQYF.

The rearrangement uses TRBV5-4 and TRBJ1-3; D remains ambiguous. Per the germline V gene, CDR1 is SGHNT and CDR2 is YYREEE (reference sequence). The CDR3 contains 13 residues. V was trimmed by 4 bases and J by 4 bases, leaving 9 bases between them. The CDR3 nucleotides read TGTGCCAGCAGCCCGGGTCCCGGAAACACCATATATTTT. Translated, it gives CASSPGPGNTIYF.

In regard to this clone: The same CDR3 can be traced to other DNA sequences in this sample. The chain carries TRBV15 and TRBJ1-1; the D gene is possibly TRBD1 (6 bases). CDR3 length: 13 residues. Trimming took 3 bases from V and 2 from J, leaving 7 bases between them. Germline V CDR1 and CDR2: LNHNV, YYDKDF (reference sequence). CDR3 nucleotides: TGTGCCACCAGCAGGACAGGTAACACTGAAGCTTTCTTT. Residues: CATSRTGNTEAFF.

V gene TRBV5-4 combines with J gene TRBJ1-1; TRBD1 matches 8 bases. CDR3 length: 16 residues. Trimming removed 5 bases from V and 6 bases from J; junction bases left unmatched: 15. The germline V gene has CDR1 SGHNT and CDR2 YYREEE (reference sequence). As DNA, the CDR3 is TGTGCCAGCAGTGTTAGTCAGGGGGCGGGTTTGGCTGAAGCTTTCTTT. This encodes CASSVSQGAGLAEAFF.

This sequence joins TRBV7-8 and TRBJ1-1, with 9 bases that match TRBD1. Per germline, CDR1 SGHVS and CDR2 FQNEAQ. The CDR3 covers 14 residues. V shed 4 bases, J shed 4 bases, and the junction held 4 bases outside the gene matches. The CDR3 DNA is TGTGCCAGCAGCTCCAGGACAGGGGCCACTGAAGCTTTCTTT. It translates to CASSSRTGATEAFF.

This sequence joins TRBV6-5 and TRBJ1-5, with D possibly being TRBD1 (5 bases). CDR3 length: 15 residues. Germline V gene lookup returns CDR1 MNHEY and CDR2 SVGAGI. Trimming left V 5 bases short and J 0 bases short, with 11 bases between. CDR3 residues: CASSADTSSNQPQHF. In DNA form, the CDR3 reads TGTGCCAGCAGTGCGGACACCAGTAGCAATCAGCCCCAGCATTTT.

A few counts support this clone. The rearrangement uses TRBV9 and TRBJ2-7; 7 bases line up with TRBD2. CDR1 SGDLS and CDR2 YYNGEE come from the germline V gene. V gave up 4 bases and J gave up 0 bases; unmatched junction bases: 4. The CDR3 consists of 14 residues. Written as DNA, the CDR3 is TGTGCCAGCAGCTTGCGGGGGACCTCCTACGAGCAGTACTTC. As protein: CASSLRGTSYEQYF.